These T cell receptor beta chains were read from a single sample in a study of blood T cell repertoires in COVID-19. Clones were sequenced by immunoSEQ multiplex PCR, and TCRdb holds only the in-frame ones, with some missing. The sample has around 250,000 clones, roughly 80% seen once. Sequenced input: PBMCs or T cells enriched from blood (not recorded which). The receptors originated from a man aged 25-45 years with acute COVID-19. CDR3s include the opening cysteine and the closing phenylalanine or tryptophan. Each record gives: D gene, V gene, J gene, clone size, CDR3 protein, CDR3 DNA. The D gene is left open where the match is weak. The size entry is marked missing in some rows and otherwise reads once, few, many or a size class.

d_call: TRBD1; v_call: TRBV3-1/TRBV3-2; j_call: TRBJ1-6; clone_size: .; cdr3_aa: CASSPTAQGYNSPLHF; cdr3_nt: TGTGCCAGCAGCCCTACCGCACAGGGGTATAATTCACCCCTCCACTTT
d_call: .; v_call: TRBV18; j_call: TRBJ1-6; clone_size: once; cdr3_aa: CASSQDRKNSPLHF; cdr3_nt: TGTGCCAGCTCACAGGACAGAAAGAATTCACCCCTCCACTTT
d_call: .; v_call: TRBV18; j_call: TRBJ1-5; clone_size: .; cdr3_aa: CASSLGRNNQPQHF; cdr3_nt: TGTGCCAGCTCACTGGGGCGGAACAATCAGCCCCAGCATTTT
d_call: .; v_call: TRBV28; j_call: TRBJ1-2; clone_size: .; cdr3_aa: CASSLGLLGYTF; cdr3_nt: TGTGCCAGCAGTTTAGGGCTGCTGGGCTACACCTTC
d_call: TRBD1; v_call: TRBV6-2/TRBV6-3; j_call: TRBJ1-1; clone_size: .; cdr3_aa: CASSPIGTVNTEAFF; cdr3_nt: TGTGCCAGCAGCCCCATAGGGACAGTGAACACTGAAGCTTTCTTT
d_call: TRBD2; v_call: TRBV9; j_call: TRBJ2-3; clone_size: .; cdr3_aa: CASSVVKGLADTSTDTQYF; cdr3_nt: TGTGCCAGCAGCGTAGTAAAGGGACTAGCGGACACTAGCACAGATACGCAGTATTTT
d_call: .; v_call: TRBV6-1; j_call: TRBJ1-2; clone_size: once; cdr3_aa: CASSEVGTPTYGYTF; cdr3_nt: TGTGCCAGCAGTGAAGTCGGGACACCTACTTATGGCTACACCTTC
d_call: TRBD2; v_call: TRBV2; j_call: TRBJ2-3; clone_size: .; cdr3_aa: CASSELAGGGTDTQYF; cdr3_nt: TGTGCCAGCAGTGAACTAGCGGGGGGGGGCACAGATACGCAGTATTTT
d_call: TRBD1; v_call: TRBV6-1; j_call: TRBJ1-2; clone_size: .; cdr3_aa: CASSDGTGYGYTF; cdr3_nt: TGTGCCAGCAGTGACGGGACAGGGTATGGCTACACCTTC
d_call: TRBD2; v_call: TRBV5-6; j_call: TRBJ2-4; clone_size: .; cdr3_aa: CASSGRTSGGGIQYF; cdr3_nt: TGTGCCAGCAGCGGGAGGACTAGCGGGGGCGGCATTCAGTACTTC
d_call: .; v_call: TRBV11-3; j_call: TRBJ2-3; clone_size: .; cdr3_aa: CASSPADSRADTQYF; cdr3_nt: TGTGCCAGCAGCCCGGCGGACTCGCGCGCAGATACGCAGTATTTT
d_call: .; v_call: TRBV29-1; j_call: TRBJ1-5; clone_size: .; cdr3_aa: CRPVLDSNQPQHF; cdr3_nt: TGCAGACCGGTGCTAGATAGCAATCAGCCCCAGCATTTT
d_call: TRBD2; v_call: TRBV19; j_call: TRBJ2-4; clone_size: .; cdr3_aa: CASTAGGVGKNIQYF; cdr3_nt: TGTGCCAGTACCGCCGGGGGGGTCGGCAAAAACATTCAGTACTTC
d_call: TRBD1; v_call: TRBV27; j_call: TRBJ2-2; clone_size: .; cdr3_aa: CASSLQGAGELFF; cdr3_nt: TGTGCCAGCAGTTTACAGGGGGCCGGGGAGCTGTTTTTT
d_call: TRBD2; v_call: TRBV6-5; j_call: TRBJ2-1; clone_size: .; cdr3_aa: CATRAGITLNEQFF; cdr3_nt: TGTGCCACCCGAGCGGGGATTACCCTCAATGAGCAGTTCTTC
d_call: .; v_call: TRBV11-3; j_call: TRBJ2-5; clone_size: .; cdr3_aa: CASSSPPRNQETQYF; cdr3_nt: TGTGCCAGCAGCTCCCCCCCCAGGAACCAAGAGACCCAGTACTTC
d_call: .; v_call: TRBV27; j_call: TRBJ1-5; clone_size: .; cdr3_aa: CASSDSFNQPQHF; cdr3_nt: TGTGCCAGCAGTGACAGCTTCAATCAGCCCCAGCATTTT
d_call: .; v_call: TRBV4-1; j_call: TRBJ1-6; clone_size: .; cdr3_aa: CASSLRTEGSPLHF; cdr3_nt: TGCGCCAGCAGCCTCCGGACAGAAGGGTCACCCCTCCACTTT
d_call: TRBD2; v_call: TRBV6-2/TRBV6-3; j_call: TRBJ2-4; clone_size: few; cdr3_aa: CASSPLTTSGRAWLAKNIQYF; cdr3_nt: TGTGCCAGCAGTCCCCTCACGACTAGCGGGAGGGCCTGGTTAGCCAAAAACATTCAGTACTTC
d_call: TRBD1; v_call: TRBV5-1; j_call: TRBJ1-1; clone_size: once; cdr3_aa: CASSFNGQGGTEAFF; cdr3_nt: TGCGCCAGCAGCTTCAACGGACAGGGCGGGACTGAAGCTTTCTTT
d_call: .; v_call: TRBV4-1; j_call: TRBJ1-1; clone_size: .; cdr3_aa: CASSLTGGGLNTEAFF; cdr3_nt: TGCGCCAGCAGCCTAACTGGTGGGGGGTTGAACACTGAAGCTTTCTTT
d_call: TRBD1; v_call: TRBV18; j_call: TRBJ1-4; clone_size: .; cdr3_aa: CASSRDRGSEKLFF; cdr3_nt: TGTGCCAGCTCTAGGGACAGGGGAAGCGAAAAACTGTTTTTT
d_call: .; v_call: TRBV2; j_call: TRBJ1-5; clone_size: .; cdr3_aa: CASNIQINQPQHF; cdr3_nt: TGTGCCAGCAACATACAGATCAATCAGCCCCAGCATTTT
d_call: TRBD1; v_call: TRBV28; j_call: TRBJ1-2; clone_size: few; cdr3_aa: CASTLGAGGNYGYTF; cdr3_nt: TGTGCCAGCACCTTAGGGGCAGGGGGCAACTATGGCTACACCTTC
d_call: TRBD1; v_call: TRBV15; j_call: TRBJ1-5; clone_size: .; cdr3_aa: CATCRDRGQPQHF; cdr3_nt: TGTGCCACCTGCCGGGACAGGGGACAGCCCCAGCATTTT
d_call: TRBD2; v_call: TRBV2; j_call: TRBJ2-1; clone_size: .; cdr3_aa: CASLAGGREQFF; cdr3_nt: TGTGCCAGCCTAGCGGGGGGGCGTGAGCAGTTCTTC
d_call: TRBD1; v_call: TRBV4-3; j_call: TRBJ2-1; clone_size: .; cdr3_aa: CASSQDVGQRLQFF; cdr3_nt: TGCGCCAGCAGCCAAGATGTGGGACAGAGACTGCAGTTCTTC
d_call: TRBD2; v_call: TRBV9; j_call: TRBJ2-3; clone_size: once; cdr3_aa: CAIGTGLAGAYF; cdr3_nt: TGTGCCATTGGTACGGGACTAGCGGGAGCGTATTTT
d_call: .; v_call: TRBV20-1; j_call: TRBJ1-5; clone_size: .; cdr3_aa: CSASARYSNQPQHF; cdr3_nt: TGCAGTGCTAGTGCTAGATATAGCAATCAGCCCCAGCATTTT
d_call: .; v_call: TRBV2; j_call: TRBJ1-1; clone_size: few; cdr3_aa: CASSGEEGFEAFF; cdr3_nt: TGTGCCAGCAGTGGGGAGGAGGGGTTTGAAGCTTTCTTT
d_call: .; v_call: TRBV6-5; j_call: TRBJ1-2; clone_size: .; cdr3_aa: CASSRTGNGYTF; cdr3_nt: TGTGCCAGCAGCCGCACAGGAAATGGCTACACCTTC
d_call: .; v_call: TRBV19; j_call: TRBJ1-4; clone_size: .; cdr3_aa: CATYNRVVEKLFF; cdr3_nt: TGTGCCACATACAACAGGGTCGTTGAAAAACTGTTTTTT
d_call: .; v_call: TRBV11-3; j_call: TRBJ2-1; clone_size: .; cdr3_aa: CASSLKGEQFF; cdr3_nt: TGTGCCAGCAGCTTAAAGGGGGAGCAGTTCTTC
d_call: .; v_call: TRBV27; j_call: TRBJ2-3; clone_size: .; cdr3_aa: CASSFYSGSDTQYF; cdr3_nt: TGTGCCAGCAGTTTTTATTCAGGGTCAGATACGCAGTATTTT
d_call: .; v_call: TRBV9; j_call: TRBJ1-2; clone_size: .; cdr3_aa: CASSPYLYGYTF; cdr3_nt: TGTGCCAGCAGCCCCTACCTATATGGCTACACCTTC
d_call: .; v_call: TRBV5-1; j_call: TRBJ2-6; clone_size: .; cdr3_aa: CASSSGSSGANVLTF; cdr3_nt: TGTGCCAGCAGCTCTGGGAGCTCTGGGGCCAACGTCCTGACTTTC
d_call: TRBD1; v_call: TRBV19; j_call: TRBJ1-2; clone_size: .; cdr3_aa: CASSMDRTSYGYTF; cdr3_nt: TGTGCCAGTAGTATGGACAGGACCAGCTATGGCTACACCTTC
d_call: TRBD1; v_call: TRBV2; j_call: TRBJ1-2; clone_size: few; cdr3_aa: CASKDRDRGGYTF; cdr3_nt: TGTGCCAGCAAAGATAGGGACAGGGGCGGCTACACCTTC
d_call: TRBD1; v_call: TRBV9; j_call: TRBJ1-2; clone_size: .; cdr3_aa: CASSQWTGTSVGYTF; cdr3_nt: TGTGCCAGCAGCCAGTGGACAGGGACCAGCGTTGGCTACACCTTC
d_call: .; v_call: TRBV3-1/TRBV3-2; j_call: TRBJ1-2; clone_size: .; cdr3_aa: CASSPSAGAPYGYTF; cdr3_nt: TGTGCCAGCAGCCCATCCGCGGGGGCTCCCTATGGCTACACCTTC
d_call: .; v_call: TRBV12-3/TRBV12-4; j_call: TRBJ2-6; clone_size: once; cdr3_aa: CASRRSPANVLTF; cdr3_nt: TGTGCCAGCAGGCGCTCTCCGGCCAACGTCCTGACTTTC
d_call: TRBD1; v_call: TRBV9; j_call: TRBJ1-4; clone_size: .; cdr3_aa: CASSGRDRLSTNEKLFF; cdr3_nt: TGTGCCAGCAGCGGACGGGACAGGCTCTCAACTAATGAAAAACTGTTTTTT
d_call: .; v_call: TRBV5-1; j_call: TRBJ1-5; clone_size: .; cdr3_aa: CASSLSGINQPQHF; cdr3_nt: TGCGCCAGCAGCTTGAGCGGTATTAATCAGCCCCAGCATTTT
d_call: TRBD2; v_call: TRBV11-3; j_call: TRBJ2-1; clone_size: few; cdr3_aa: CASSLDRDSGRAFNNEQFF; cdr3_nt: TGTGCCAGCAGCTTAGATCGGGATAGCGGGAGGGCCTTCAACAATGAGCAGTTCTTC
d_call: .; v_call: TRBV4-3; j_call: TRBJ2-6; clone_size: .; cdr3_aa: CASSQGHGPSGANVLTF; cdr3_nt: TGCGCCAGCAGCCAGGGACATGGCCCCTCTGGGGCCAACGTCCTGACTTTC
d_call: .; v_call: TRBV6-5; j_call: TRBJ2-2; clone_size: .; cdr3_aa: CASSHYRSGELFF; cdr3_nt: TGTGCCAGCAGCCACTACAGGTCCGGGGAGCTGTTTTTT
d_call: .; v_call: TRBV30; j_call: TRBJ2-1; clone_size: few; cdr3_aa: CAWSVGLRGGEQFF; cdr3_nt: TGTGCCTGGAGTGTAGGGCTAAGGGGCGGTGAGCAGTTCTTC
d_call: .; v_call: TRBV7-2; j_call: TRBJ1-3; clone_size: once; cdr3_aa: CASSPQGSYSGNTIYF; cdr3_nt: TGTGCCAGCAGCCCACAGGGATCCTACTCTGGAAACACCATATATTTT
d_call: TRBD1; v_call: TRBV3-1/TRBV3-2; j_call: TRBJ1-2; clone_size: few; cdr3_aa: CASSQVSPTGRYGYTF; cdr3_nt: TGTGCCAGCAGCCAAGTAAGCCCGACAGGGCGATATGGCTACACCTTC
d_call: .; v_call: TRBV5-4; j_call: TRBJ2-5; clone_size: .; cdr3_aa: CASSLQGLETQYF; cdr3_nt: TGTGCCAGCAGCTTGCAGGGGCTAGAGACCCAGTACTTC
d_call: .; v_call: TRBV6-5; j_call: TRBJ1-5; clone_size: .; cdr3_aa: CASRMDSSNQPQHF; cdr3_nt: TGTGCCAGCAGAATGGACAGCAGCAATCAGCCCCAGCATTTT
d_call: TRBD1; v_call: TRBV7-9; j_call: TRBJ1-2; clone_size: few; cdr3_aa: CASSLVAGGYGYTF; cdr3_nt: TGTGCCAGCAGCTTAGTAGCAGGGGGATATGGCTACACCTTC
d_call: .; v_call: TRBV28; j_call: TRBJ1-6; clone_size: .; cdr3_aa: CASHTGYNSPLHF; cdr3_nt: TGTGCCAGCCATACGGGCTATAATTCACCCCTCCACTTT